These 25 T cell receptor beta chains were all obtained from the same sample, sequenced in a study of CD8 T cells in Susac syndrome. An amount of RNA that ranged from roughly 0.5 to 1 ug was reverse transcribed with random hexamers. Each CDR3 protein gets one entry after TCRdb re-called the immunoSEQ multiplex PCR reads with MiXCR. The table records 150,000 to 200,000 distinct CDR3 sequences, about 95% of them present only once. Sequences were obtained from CD4+ T cells from PBMCs. These receptors originate from a human donor in good health.

The chain is built from TRBV7-3 and TRBJ1-1; D possibly corresponds to TRBD1 (6 bases). From germline, CDR1 is SGHTA and CDR2 FQGTGA. The ends were cut back, 2 bases at V and 4 bases at J, with 8 bases in the middle. The CDR3 has 13 residues. In DNA form, the CDR3 reads TGTGCCAGCAGCTTACCAGGGGTCACTGAAGCTTTCTTT. It encodes CASSLPGVTEAFF.

V is TRBV9 and J is TRBJ1-1; weak D call: TRBD1 (6 bases). Deletions cut 0 bases from V and 8 bases from J, with 11 bases between. Germline V CDR1 and CDR2: SGDLS, YYNGEE. The CDR3 totals 13 residues. CDR3 protein: CASSVGPGGEAFF. As DNA, the CDR3 is TGTGCCAGCAGCGTAGGTCCGGGGGGCGAAGCTTTCTTT.

The chain links TRBV18 to TRBJ2-7; D remains unclear. The V gene's germline CDR1 is KGHSH and CDR2 LQKENI. V shed 2 bases and J shed 5 bases, with 10 bases lying between them. The CDR3 is 13 amino acids. CDR3 sequence reads: CASSPSSPDEQYF. In DNA form, the CDR3 reads TGTGCCAGCTCACCAAGTTCTCCGGACGAGCAGTACTTC. The complete variable domain, with remaining parts taken from reference TRBV18 and TRBJ2-7, reads NAGVMQNPRHLVRRRGQEARLRCSPMKGHSHVYWYRQLPEEGLKFMVYLQKENIIDESGMPKERFSAEFPKEGPSILRIQQVVRGDSAAYFCASSPSSPDEQYFGPGTRLTVT.

The chain uses TRBV9 and TRBJ2-2; D is possibly TRBD1 or TRBD2 (5 bases each). CDR3 length: 12 residues. Trimming left V 6 bases short and J 6 bases short, with 9 bases between. Germline values: CDR1 SGDLS, CDR2 YYNGEE. Here the CDR3 DNA reads TGTGCCAGCAAATTGGGGGCCGGGGAGCTGTTTTTT. Protein sequence: CASKLGAGELFF.

The rearrangement uses TRBV9 and TRBJ2-5; TRBD1 matches at 7 bases. CDR1 is SGDLS and CDR2 is YYNGEE in the germline V gene. Trimming removed 4 bases from V and 0 bases from J; junction bases left unmatched: 3. The CDR3 is 14 residues long. Written as DNA, the CDR3 is TGTGCCAGCAGCCCGGGACAGTACCAAGAGACCCAGTACTTC. Protein sequence: CASSPGQYQETQYF.

V usage is TRBV30 and J usage is TRBJ1-5; 12 nucleotides line up with TRBD1. CDR1 GTSNPN and CDR2 SVGIG come from the germline V gene (reference sequence). The length of the CDR3 is 18 residues. The trim removed 1 base at V and 1 base at J, leaving 8 bases unmatched. As DNA, the CDR3 is TGTGCCTGGAGTGCCCGGGACAGGGGGCGCATAAGCAATCAGCCCCAGCATTTT. It translates to CAWSARDRGRISNQPQHF.

The chain is built from TRBV20-1 and TRBJ2-3, with 8 bases aligning to TRBD2. After removal of 1 base from V and 4 bases from J, the junction contained 4 bases not matched to a gene. Germline loops: CDR1 DFQATT, CDR2 SNEGSKA (reference sequence). This CDR3 region has 14 residues. In nucleotides, the CDR3 is TGCAGTGCTAGAGGACGGGAGGGGCCAGATACGCAGTATTTT. As protein: CSARGREGPDTQYF.

The chain uses TRBV29-1 and TRBJ2-3, with a possible D match to TRBD2 (6 bases). With 0 bases removed from V and 1 base from J, the gap between germline ends came to 8 bases. Per the germline V gene, CDR1 is SQVTM and CDR2 is ANQGSEA. This CDR3 has 14 residues. The chain's CDR3 is CSVEESGGTDTQYF. CDR3 coding DNA: TGCAGCGTTGAAGAGTCGGGAGGCACAGATACGCAGTATTTT.

A single count supports this clonotype. V gene TRBV30 combines with J gene TRBJ2-1, with D unresolved. CDR1 and CDR2 (germline): GTSNPN, SVGIG (reference sequence). The germline V and J ends were trimmed by 0 bases and 14 bases, with 20 bases remaining between them. This CDR3 has 14 residues. CDR3 sequence reads: CAWSVLQLGGEEFF. The CDR3 DNA follows: TGTGCCTGGAGTGTACTCCAATTGGGCGGAGAGGAGTTCTTC.

The chain joins TRBV29-1 to TRBJ2-5, with no clear D. Between the trimmed V and J ends, which lost 8 bases and 4 bases, there was a span of 11 bases. CDR1 is SQVTM, CDR2 ANQGSEA, per germline. There are 11 residues in the CDR3. DNA for the CDR3: TGCAGCCCCTTCGTCGGAGAGACCCAGTACTTC. It encodes CSPFVGETQYF.

The V call is TRBV29-1, the J call TRBJ2-1, with D perhaps being TRBD1 or TRBD2 (6 bases each). CDR3 length: 16 residues. Trimming left V 4 bases short and J 0 bases short, with 16 bases between. Looked up from germline, CDR1 is SQVTM and CDR2 is ANQGSEA. CDR3 in DNA: TGCAGCGTTGGACCGTTGAGGGGGGCCTCCTACAATGAGCAGTTCTTC. This sequence encodes CSVGPLRGASYNEQFF.

J is TRBJ1-1 and V is TRBV7-2; D gene ambiguous. Germline V lookup: CDR1 SGHTA, CDR2 FQGNSA. The ends were cut back, 1 base at V and 2 bases at J, with 8 bases in the middle. The CDR3 extends over 14 amino acids. This CDR3 reads CASSLERLNTEAFF. The DNA for the CDR3 is TGTGCCAGCAGCTTAGAACGGCTTAACACTGAAGCTTTCTTT.

The V gene is TRBV7-6, the J gene TRBJ2-1; TRBD2 matches 14 bases. Trimming removed 3 bases from V and 10 bases from J; junction bases left unmatched: 5. Germline loops: CDR1 SGHVS, CDR2 FNYEAQ. The CDR3 length is 15 residues. This chain's CDR3 is CASSLGLAGVPEQFF. CDR3 DNA sequence: TGTGCCAGCAGCTTGGGACTAGCGGGGGTCCCGGAGCAGTTCTTC.

This chain uses TRBV6-1 with TRBJ2-1; D is perhaps TRBD1 or TRBD2 (6 bases each). Trimming stripped 8 bases from V and 2 bases from J, with 25 bases between. Germline-derived CDR1 and CDR2 are MNHNS and SASEGT. The CDR3 is 18 amino acids. The chain's CDR3 is CASGRGVRGSLTYNEQFF. CDR3 sequence (DNA): TGTGCCAGCGGAAGGGGGGTCAGGGGATCGCTTACCTACAATGAGCAGTTCTTC.

V usage is TRBV7-6 and J usage is TRBJ2-1, with D possibly TRBD2 on 6 matching bases. CDR3 length: 13 residues. Trimming pared 5 bases from V and 9 bases from J, leaving 14 bases between. Germline values: CDR1 SGHVS, CDR2 FNYEAQ. The CDR3 DNA reads as TGTGCCAGCAGCCCAAGTCAGGGAGGTGAGCAGTTCTTC. Its translation is CASSPSQGGEQFF.

The chain carries TRBV4-3 and TRBJ1-2, with TRBD1 identical over 10 bases. After removal of 4 bases from V and 4 bases from J, the junction contained 3 bases not matched to a gene. The CDR3 spans 14 residues. From germline, CDR1 is LGHNA and CDR2 YSLEER. The CDR3 here is CASSRGQGFYGYTF. CDR3 nucleotides: TGCGCCAGCAGCCGGGGACAGGGGTTCTATGGCTACACCTTC.

The chain is built from TRBV6-2 or TRBV6-3 and TRBJ2-7; a possible D gene is TRBD2 (6 bases). The CDR3 has 15 amino acids. V shed 2 bases and J shed 3 bases, with 14 bases lying between them. Germline loops: CDR1 MNHEY, CDR2 SVGEGT. CDR3: CASSYLLGGDYEQYF. CDR3 nucleotide sequence: TGTGCCAGCAGTTACCTCCTGGGGGGAGACTACGAGCAGTACTTC.

The chain employs TRBV4-3 and TRBJ2-2; D not resolved. Between the trimmed V and J ends, which lost 1 base and 2 bases, there was a span of 8 bases. The CDR3 has 15 amino acids. Germline assignment: CDR1 LGHNA and CDR2 YSLEER. The CDR3 spells CASSQVLGNTGELFF. The DNA for the CDR3 is TGCGCCAGCAGCCAAGTCTTAGGAAACACCGGGGAGCTGTTTTTT.

This chain joins TRBV30 and TRBJ1-2; TRBD1 agrees at 7 bases. The germline V gene encodes CDR1 GTSNPN and CDR2 SVGIG (reference sequence). V shed 1 base, J shed 6 bases, and the junction held 8 bases outside the gene matches. The CDR3 has 14 residues. CDR3 in amino acids: CAWSANRGPHGYTF. The CDR3 DNA sequence: TGTGCCTGGAGTGCTAACAGGGGACCTCATGGCTACACCTTC.

The CDR3 DNA is TGTGCCAGCAGCCAATCGTGGGAGCAGTTCTTC. Encoded protein: CASSQSWEQFF. V and J are TRBV14 and TRBJ2-1, with D uncertain. Trimming left V 2 bases short and J 10 bases short, with 6 bases between. Germline CDR1 and CDR2: SGHDN and FVKESK. This CDR3 contains 11 residues. Supplemented by reference TRBV14 and TRBJ2-1, the full variable domain reads EAGVTQFPSHSVIEKGQTVTLRCDPISGHDNLYWYRRVMGKEIKFLLHFVKESKQDESGMPNNRFLAERTGGTYSTLKVQPAELEDSGVYFCASSQSWEQFFGPGTRLTVL.

This chain uses TRBV18 with TRBJ2-5, with 8 nucleotides matching TRBD2. The CDR3 sequence is 13 residues long. Germline lookup yields CDR1 KGHSH and CDR2 LQKENI. J lost 5 bases, V lost 8 bases, and 7 bases had no gene match. The CDR3 coding sequence is TGTGCCAGCACCAAGACTAGCGAGGAGACCCAGTACTTC. This sequence encodes CASTKTSEETQYF. Together with reference TRBV18 and TRBJ2-5, the CDR3 gives the full variable domain: NAGVMQNPRHLVRRRGQEARLRCSPMKGHSHVYWYRQLPEEGLKFMVYLQKENIIDESGMPKERFSAEFPKEGPSILRIQQVVRGDSAAYFCASTKTSEETQYFGPGTRLLVL.

The rearrangement joins TRBV9 to TRBJ2-3; D ambiguous. Germline V CDR1 and CDR2: SGDLS, YYNGEE. Trimming left V 3 bases short and J 1 base short, with 3 bases between. The CDR3 extends over 12 amino acids. Written as DNA, the CDR3 is TGTGCCAGCAGCGACCGCACAGATACGCAGTATTTT. The encoded protein is CASSDRTDTQYF. The variable domain in full, completed from reference TRBV9 and TRBJ2-3, reads DSGVTQTPKHLITATGQRVTLRCSPRSGDLSVYWYQQSLDQGLQFLIQYYNGEERAKGNILERFSAQQFPDLHSELNLSSLELGDSALYFCASSDRTDTQYFGPGTRLTVL.

The rearrangement joins TRBV20-1 to TRBJ1-5; D is unresolved. The V gene lost 0 bases and the J gene lost 2 bases, with 8 bases spanning the gap. The germline gives CDR1 DFQATT, CDR2 SNEGSKA (reference sequence). CDR3 length equals 14 residues. CDR3 DNA sequence: TGCAGTGCTAGAGATCGGGCAGGCAATCAGCCCCAGCATTTT. Translated: CSARDRAGNQPQHF.

The CDR3 is CASSLRQGLYNEQFF. For the CDR3, the DNA is TGTGCCAGCAGTTTAAGGCAGGGGCTATACAATGAGCAGTTCTTC. The genes are TRBV27 and TRBJ2-1, with a weak D call TRBD1 (6 bases). Germline V gene lookup returns CDR1 MNHEY and CDR2 SMNVEV (reference sequence). V was pared by 2 bases and J by 4 bases, with 12 bases between. This CDR3 is built from 15 residues.

The gene calls are TRBV28 and TRBJ2-7, with 11 bases matching TRBD1. This CDR3 has 15 amino acids. The V and J ends lost 4 bases and 6 bases, in that order; junction bases with no gene match: 8. The V gene's germline CDR1 is MDHEN and CDR2 SYDVKM. The DNA for the CDR3 is TGTGCCAGCAGTTACACCGGGACAGGGGGGAGCGAGCAGTACTTC. Translated: CASSYTGTGGSEQYF.